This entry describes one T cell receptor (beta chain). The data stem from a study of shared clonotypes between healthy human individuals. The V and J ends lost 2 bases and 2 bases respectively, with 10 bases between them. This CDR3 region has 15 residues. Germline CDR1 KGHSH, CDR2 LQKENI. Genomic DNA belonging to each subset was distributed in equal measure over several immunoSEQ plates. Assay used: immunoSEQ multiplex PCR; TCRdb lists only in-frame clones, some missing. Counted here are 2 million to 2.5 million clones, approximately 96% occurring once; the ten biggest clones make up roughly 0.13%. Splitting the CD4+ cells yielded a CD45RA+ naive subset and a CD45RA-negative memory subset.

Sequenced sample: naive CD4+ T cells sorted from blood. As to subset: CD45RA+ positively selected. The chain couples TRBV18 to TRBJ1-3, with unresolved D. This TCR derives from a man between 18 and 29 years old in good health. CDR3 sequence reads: CASSPAGMAGNTIYF. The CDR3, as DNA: TGTGCCAGCTCACCAGCGGGGATGGCTGGAAACACCATATATTTT. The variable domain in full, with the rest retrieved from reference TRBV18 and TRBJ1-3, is NAGVMQNPRHLVRRRGQEARLRCSPMKGHSHVYWYRQLPEEGLKFMVYLQKENIIDESGMPKERFSAEFPKEGPSILRIQQVVRGDSAAYFCASSPAGMAGNTIYFGEGSWLTVV.